The 7 T cell receptor beta chains given below trace back to one sample, sequenced in a study of blood T cell repertoires in COVID-19 (dated by TCRdb to 2020 to 2022). The library was generated by the immunoSEQ multiplex PCR assay. Held by TCRdb, this immuneACCESS table contains in-frame sequences only and omits some clones. Under half of the omission traces to an unresolved V gene where checked; the cause of the rest is unknown. The sample includes roughly 670,000 clones, with about 87% observed a single time. More than 0.25% of the sample is in the top ten clones. Sequenced sample: peripheral blood. These receptors all come from a woman aged 18-29 years with acute or convalescent COVID-19.

This chain links TRBV15 with TRBJ2-1; 7 nucleotides match TRBD1. V lost 0 bases to trimming and J lost 2 bases; unmatched junction nucleotides: 4. This CDR3 has 16 residues. The germline V gene has CDR1 LNHNV and CDR2 YYDKDF (reference sequence). The CDR3 region has the DNA TGTGCCACCAGCAGAGAGGGACAGCCTCCCTACAATGAGCAGTTCTTC. It is translated as CATSREGQPPYNEQFF.

This chain uses TRBV2 with TRBJ1-5, with 7 bases that match TRBD1. This CDR3 is built from 13 residues. Germline CDR1 reads SNHLY; CDR2 reads FYNNEI. Losses at the gene ends were 6 bases for V and 3 bases for J; bases not matched to a gene: 2. As DNA, the CDR3 is TGTGCCAGCAGAGGGACAGCCAATCAGCCCCAGCATTTT. Residues: CASRGTANQPQHF.

This clone came up once. In DNA, the CDR3 is TGTGCCTGGAGTGTGGCCAGGTGGACTGAAGCTTTCTTT. It yields the protein CAWSVARWTEAFF. The chain employs TRBV30 and TRBJ1-1; D gene ambiguous. The V gene's germline CDR1 is GTSNPN and CDR2 SVGIG (reference sequence). V dropped 0 bases and J dropped 5 bases, with 10 bases sitting between them. The CDR3 is 13 residues long.

The V and J genes are TRBV6-5 and TRBJ2-1; 9 positions match TRBD2. This CDR3 spans 13 amino acids. The germline V gene encodes CDR1 MNHEY and CDR2 SVGAGI. Germline trimming cut 6 bases from V and 12 bases from J; bases unmatched to any gene: 9. The CDR3 nucleotides read TGTGCCAGCAGCCTGCGGACTAGCGTAATGCAGTTCTTC. This translates into CASSLRTSVMQFF.

A few counts support this clone. J is TRBJ1-4 and V is TRBV3-1 (or the pseudogene TRBV3-2); D gene uncertain. Germline V gene sequence: CDR1 LGHDT, CDR2 YNNKEL (reference sequence). The CDR3 has 16 residues. V was pared by 4 bases and J by 6 bases, with 18 bases between. The CDR3 sequence: CASSPSRDMSYEKLFF. In DNA form, the CDR3 reads TGTGCCAGCAGCCCCAGCAGAGACATGAGTTATGAAAAACTGTTTTTT.

This clone was counted once. The chain carries TRBV4-3 and TRBJ2-7; D possibly corresponds to TRBD1 (6 bases). Per the germline V gene, CDR1 is LGHNA and CDR2 is YSLEER. V shed 2 bases and J shed 2 bases, with 19 bases lying between them. The CDR3 length is 17 residues. Written as DNA, the CDR3 is TGCGCCAGCAGCCAACTCGTCCACAGGGTCGGGCCCTACGAGCAGTACTTC. Translation: CASSQLVHRVGPYEQYF.

The J gene is TRBJ1-1, the V gene TRBV28, with 9 bases identical to TRBD1. The CDR3 sequence is 16 residues long. The ends lost 4 bases at V and 3 bases at J; junction bases unmatched: 9. Germline-derived CDR1 and CDR2 are MDHEN and SYDVKM. The CDR3 region is CASSSSRTGADTEAFF. The CDR3 region has the DNA TGTGCCAGCAGTTCCTCTAGGACAGGGGCGGACACTGAAGCTTTCTTT.